The 5 T cell receptor beta chains in this list originate from one sample, sequenced in a study of control samples from healthy donors and cancer patients. Repertoires were generated with immunoSEQ multiplex PCR, while TCRdb's copy carries only in-frame clones and drops some. The sample holds roughly 93,000 clones, around 90% seen once. Sequenced input: PBMCs. Receptors originate from a woman between 45 and 65 years old with colorectal cancer.

The chain carries TRBV12-3 or TRBV12-4 and TRBJ2-5, with unresolved D. V was clipped by 7 bases and J by 2 bases, with 11 bases between them. The CDR3 runs to 13 residues. CDR3 amino acids: CASTMGLQETQYF. CDR3 sequence (DNA): TGTGCCAGCACCATGGGCCTTCAAGAGACCCAGTACTTC.

This clone was counted a few times. V is TRBV24-1 and J is TRBJ2-5; 9 nucleotides match TRBD2. Germline lookup yields CDR1 KGHDR and CDR2 SFDVKD. The CDR3 is 15 amino acids. V trimming: 5 bases; J trimming: 1 base; junction bases outside the gene matches: 4. The CDR3 DNA reads TGTGCCACCAGTGCGAGCGGGGGGCCCCAAGAGACCCAGTACTTC. As protein: CATSASGGPQETQYF.

CDR3 in amino acids: CASSRPTGELFF. DNA for the CDR3: TGTGCCAGCAGCCGCCCAACCGGGGAGCTGTTTTTT. The chain couples TRBV6-5 to TRBJ2-2; D not certain. Looked up from germline, CDR1 is MNHEY and CDR2 is SVGAGI. The CDR3 is 12 residues long. V shed 6 bases and J shed 5 bases, with 7 bases lying between them.

The gene calls are TRBV19 and TRBJ1-6; tentative D call: TRBD1 (6 bases). Germline V gene data show CDR1 as LNHDA and CDR2 as SQIVND (reference sequence). Trimming removed 5 bases at V and 5 bases at J, with 10 bases between. The CDR3 is 14 residues long. The CDR3 protein is CASSRTVDNSPLHF. The CDR3 nucleotides are TGTGCCAGTAGTCGGACAGTAGATAATTCACCCCTCCACTTT.

The rearrangement joins TRBV4-3 to TRBJ2-2, with 8 bases that match TRBD2. With 0 bases clipped from V and 6 bases from J, the junction kept 3 bases outside the gene matches. The germline V gene encodes CDR1 LGHNA and CDR2 YSLEER. This CDR3 contains 15 residues. CDR3 loop: CASSQDGGGAGELFF. The CDR3 DNA sequence: TGCGCCAGCAGCCAAGACGGGGGGGGAGCCGGGGAGCTGTTTTTT.